These 29 T cell receptor beta chains were all obtained from the same sample, sequenced in a study of shared clonotypes between healthy human individuals. Clones were read by immunoSEQ multiplex PCR, and TCRdb kept only the in-frame ones, dropping some. The table shows some 2.3 million clones, with approximately 93% occurring only once. The specimen sequenced was naive CD4+ T cells from PBMCs. Subset defined: CD45RA+ positively selected. The receptors stem from a man between 18 and 29 years old in good health. Some clones in this sample may be carry-over from other donors' samples.

This chain connects TRBV10-2 to TRBJ2-7; a weak D match, TRBD2 (5 bases). V gave up 2 bases and J gave up 0 bases, with 11 bases separating them. Germline loops: CDR1 WSHSY, CDR2 SAAADI. CDR3 length: 15 amino acids. DNA of the CDR3: TGCGCCAGCAGTGAGAATCAAGCGGTCTCCTACGAGCAGTACTTC. This translates into CASSENQAVSYEQYF.

The J gene is TRBJ1-2, the V gene TRBV7-3; 7 bases agree with TRBD1. There are 16 residues in the CDR3. The ends lost 2 bases at V and 3 bases at J; junction bases unmatched: 9. CDR1 is SGHTA and CDR2 is FQGTGA in the germline V gene. CDR3: CASSLEPQGYDYGYTF. CDR3 coding DNA: TGTGCCAGCAGCTTAGAGCCACAGGGGTACGACTATGGCTACACCTTC.

The V gene is TRBV19, the J gene TRBJ2-1, with 12 bases lining up with TRBD2. V lost 5 bases and J lost 6; bases outside the gene matches: 2. The CDR3 contains 14 residues. In germline, CDR1 is LNHDA, CDR2 SQIVND (reference sequence). The CDR3 region has the DNA TGTGCCAGTAGTCAGGGACTAGCGGGCAATGAGCAGTTCTTC. It yields the protein CASSQGLAGNEQFF.

DNA of the CDR3: TGTGCCAGCAGTTTGGGGACAGGGAGAAGGGCAATCCAGTACTTC. Encoded protein: CASSLGTGRRAIQYF. V gene TRBV27 combines with J gene TRBJ2-4; the match to TRBD1 covers 9 bases. The CDR3 length is 15 residues. J was trimmed by 13 bases and V by 3 bases; bases with no gene match: 13. Germline lookup yields CDR1 MNHEY and CDR2 SMNVEV (reference sequence).

The rearrangement uses TRBV15 and TRBJ2-7, with D possibly TRBD2 on 5 matching bases. Germline V gene sequence: CDR1 LNHNV, CDR2 YYDKDF (reference sequence). V was cut by 3 bases and J by 3 bases, with 12 bases left in between. This CDR3 region has 14 residues. DNA of the CDR3: TGTGCCACCAGCAGGGACCTCGGGGACTACGAGCAGTACTTC. It codes for CATSRDLGDYEQYF.

A single count supports this clone. The chain links TRBV27 to TRBJ1-2; weak D call: TRBD1 (5 bases). Germline V lookup: CDR1 MNHEY, CDR2 SMNVEV (reference sequence). Trimming shortened V by 2 bases and J by 4 bases, and 14 bases separated the two germline ends. The CDR3 sequence is 15 residues long. In DNA form, the CDR3 reads TGTGCCAGCAGTTTAGGACCCCAGGGTATCTATGGCTACACCTTC. Translated, it gives CASSLGPQGIYGYTF.

The chain combines TRBV5-6 with TRBJ2-5; possibly TRBD2 for D (5 bases). The CDR3 spans 15 residues. V dropped 5 bases and J dropped 4 bases, with 18 bases sitting between them. CDR1 and CDR2 (germline): SGHDT, YYEEEE. The CDR3 sequence is CASSYLTGVGETQYF. The CDR3 DNA reads as TGTGCCAGCAGTTATCTTACCGGGGTGGGAGAGACCCAGTACTTC.

This rearrangement joins TRBV5-6 to TRBJ1-1; D perhaps matches TRBD1 (6 bases). Germline values: CDR1 SGHDT, CDR2 YYEEEE. The CDR3 contains 15 residues. The V end lost 0 bases, the J end lost 5 bases, and 14 bases lay between the germline ends. The CDR3 nucleotides are TGTGCCAGCAGCTTGGTCTGGGGGCAGGGGACTGAAGCTTTCTTT. This gives the protein CASSLVWGQGTEAFF.

The V call is TRBV27, the J call TRBJ2-7; D ambiguous. Germline loops: CDR1 MNHEY, CDR2 SMNVEV (reference sequence). This CDR3 is built from 14 residues. Deletions cut 2 bases from V and 2 bases from J, with 10 bases between. For the CDR3, the DNA is TGTGCCAGCAGTTTAACCGGCAGAGCCTACGAGCAGTACTTC. Protein: CASSLTGRAYEQYF.

The rearrangement joins TRBV11-3 to TRBJ2-4; 8 nucleotides line up with TRBD1. Germline V lookup: CDR1 SGHNT, CDR2 YENEEA. This CDR3 has 15 amino acids. The trim removed 3 bases at V and 9 bases at J, leaving 10 bases unmatched. CDR3 region: CASSLGTGGHSIQYF. Written as DNA, the CDR3 is TGTGCCAGCAGCTTGGGGACAGGCGGGCATTCCATTCAGTACTTC.

DNA of the CDR3: TGCGCCAGCAGCCTACAGGGGGTCTATACTGAAGCTTTCTTT. Amino acids: CASSLQGVYTEAFF. The rearrangement links TRBV5-1 to TRBJ1-1, with TRBD1 identical over 8 bases. CDR3 length equals 14 residues. V lost 4 bases, J lost 5 bases, and 7 bases stayed unmatched. Germline-derived CDR1 and CDR2 are SGHRS and YFSETQ.

The CDR3 DNA reads TGTGCCAGCAACTTCGGACAGCCCCCTCCTGAAGCTTTCTTT. Amino acids: CASNFGQPPPEAFF. V is TRBV6-6 and J is TRBJ1-1, with D perhaps TRBD1 (6 bases). The CDR3 has 14 residues. V was clipped by 7 bases and J by 6 bases, with 18 bases between them. The germline V gene has CDR1 MNHNY and CDR2 SVGAGI (reference sequence).

The rearrangement uses TRBV6-1 and TRBJ1-3; D is possibly TRBD1 (5 bases). The CDR3 extends over 14 amino acids. Germline assignment: CDR1 MNHNS and CDR2 SASEGT. Trimming shortened V by 6 bases and J by 0 bases, and 9 bases separated the two germline ends. The CDR3 DNA sequence: TGTGCCAGCAGATGGGGGGGCTCTGGAAACACCATATATTTT. Its protein is CASRWGGSGNTIYF.

The gene calls are TRBV28 and TRBJ2-7; 8 bases are a match to TRBD1. The CDR3 contains 16 residues. The germline V gene has CDR1 MDHEN and CDR2 SYDVKM. V lost 6 bases to trimming and J lost 3 bases; unmatched junction nucleotides: 13. CDR3 bases: TGTGCCAGCAGCATTACTCGACAGGGGTCGATCTACGAGCAGTACTTC. Translating it yields CASSITRQGSIYEQYF.

This sequence joins TRBV27 and TRBJ1-5; no firm D call. CDR3 length: 15 amino acids. Trimming left V 7 bases short and J 6 bases short, with 19 bases between. CDR1 and CDR2 (germline): MNHEY, SMNVEV (reference sequence). The CDR3 sequence is CASTLHPGSGQPQHF. The CDR3 bases are TGTGCCAGCACCCTACATCCGGGGTCGGGTCAGCCCCAGCATTTT.

The rearrangement links TRBV9 to TRBJ2-5; TRBD2 aligns across 7 bases. Germline CDR1 is SGDLS and CDR2 is YYNGEE. This CDR3 has 15 amino acids. Unmatched junction bases numbered 13, after V lost 3 bases and J lost 8 bases. CDR3 nucleotide sequence: TGTGCCAGCAGCGCGGGGCGGGAGCAGGGCATCACCCAGTACTTC. Its protein is CASSAGREQGITQYF.

In its sample, this clone was seen once. This rearrangement joins TRBV7-5 to TRBJ1-3. TRBV7-5 is a known pseudogene. CDR3 length: 15 amino acids. The CDR3 DNA sequence: TGTGCCAGAAGCTTAGAAGGGATGTCTGGAAACACCATATATTTT. Protein: CARSLEGMSGNTIYF.

The chain couples TRBV28 to TRBJ2-3, with D maybe TRBD2 (6 bases). Germline assignment: CDR1 MDHEN and CDR2 SYDVKM. The CDR3 consists of 16 residues. Between the trimmed V and J ends, which lost 5 bases and 1 base, there was a span of 16 bases. Here the CDR3 reads CASSPHGGGGTDTQYF. The CDR3, as DNA: TGTGCCAGCAGTCCCCATGGGGGAGGTGGCACAGATACGCAGTATTTT.

The DNA of the CDR3 is TGTGCCAGCAGCCGGACGGCGGCAGCGAACACCGGGGAGCTGTTTTTT. This encodes CASSRTAAANTGELFF. The rearrangement joins TRBV9 to TRBJ2-2; D remains ambiguous. This CDR3 comprises 16 residues. Germline V gives CDR1 SGDLS, CDR2 YYNGEE. Trimming shortened V by 4 bases and J by 0 bases, and 13 bases separated the two germline ends.

This clone has ten or more counts. V and J are TRBV30 and TRBJ1-6; D is ambiguous. V shed 4 bases and J shed 0 bases, with 7 bases lying between them. This CDR3 is 14 amino acids long. CDR1 GTSNPN and CDR2 SVGIG come from the germline V gene (reference sequence). CDR3 nucleotides: TGTGCCTGGATGGCCGGCTCCTATAATTCACCCCTCCACTTT. Amino acids: CAWMAGSYNSPLHF.

The rearrangement joins TRBV5-4 to TRBJ2-1; D may correspond to TRBD1 or TRBD2 (6 bases each). CDR3 size: 16 residues. The germline CDR1 and CDR2 sequences are SGHNT and YYREEE (reference sequence). The V and J ends lost 5 bases and 3 bases respectively, with 18 bases between them. CDR3 region: CASRVSGGSFYNEQFF. In nucleotides, the CDR3 is TGTGCCAGCAGGGTGTCCGGGGGCAGTTTCTACAATGAGCAGTTCTTC. Full variable domain (rest looked up from reference TRBV5-4 and TRBJ2-1): ETGVTQSPTHLIKTRGQQVTLRCSSQSGHNTVSWYQQALGQGPQFIFQYYREEENGRGNFPPRFSGLQFPNYSSELNVNALELDDSALYLCASRVSGGSFYNEQFFGPGTRLTVL.

Points on this clone: Other DNA sequences in this specimen translate into the identical CDR3. The chain has TRBV7-3 and TRBJ2-7, with 9 nucleotides matching TRBD1. Germline CDR1 and CDR2: SGHTA and FQGTGA. This CDR3 contains 13 residues. V trimming: 5 bases; J trimming: 3 bases; junction bases outside the gene matches: 2. The CDR3 region is CASSPGQGYEQYF. The CDR3 DNA reads TGTGCCAGCAGCCCGGGACAGGGCTACGAGCAGTACTTC.

In the case of this clone: Different DNA sequences within this sample yield the same CDR3. V and J are TRBV29-1 and TRBJ2-5; TRBD1 agrees at 7 bases. The CDR3 totals 13 residues. Germline CDR1 reads SQVTM; CDR2 reads ANQGSEA. V trimming: 2 bases; J trimming: 4 bases; junction bases outside the gene matches: 4. Here the CDR3 DNA reads TGCAGCGTTGAAAAGACAGGGAGAGAGACCCAGTACTTC. Its protein product is CSVEKTGRETQYF.

The chain has TRBV7-2 and TRBJ2-5; TRBD2 aligns across 8 bases. Germline values: CDR1 SGHTA, CDR2 FQGNSA. The trim removed 2 bases at V and 7 bases at J, leaving 15 bases unmatched. There are 17 residues in the CDR3. Written as DNA, the CDR3 is TGTGCCAGCAGCTTAAAGTTTGGGAGCGGGGGCCAAAGGACCCAGTACTTC. It specifies CASSLKFGSGGQRTQYF.

The V gene is TRBV6-5, the J gene TRBJ2-7; D assignment may be TRBD1 or TRBD2 (6 bases each). Germline V gene lookup returns CDR1 MNHEY and CDR2 SVGAGI. CDR3 length: 15 residues. Trimming took off 2 bases at V and 5 bases at J, with 16 bases between the two ends. CDR3 in amino acids: CASSYNPGARNEQYF. In DNA, the CDR3 is TGTGCCAGCAGTTACAATCCGGGGGCGCGGAACGAGCAGTACTTC.

The chain carries TRBV5-1 and TRBJ1-4; a weak D match, TRBD1 (5 bases). V was trimmed by 2 bases and J by 4 bases, leaving 15 bases between them. Germline assignment: CDR1 SGHRS and CDR2 YFSETQ. The CDR3 is 16 residues long. The CDR3 loop reads CASSFRTGTVNEKLFF. The CDR3 DNA sequence: TGCGCCAGCAGCTTTCGTACCGGGACGGTTAATGAAAAACTGTTTTTT.

V is TRBV9 and J is TRBJ2-1; D is possibly TRBD2 (7 bases). This CDR3 spans 15 amino acids. V shed 0 bases and J shed 9 bases, with 16 bases lying between them. Germline-derived CDR1 and CDR2 are SGDLS and YYNGEE. This chain's CDR3 is CASSVATSAGAEQFF. The CDR3, as DNA: TGTGCCAGCAGCGTAGCTACATCGGCGGGGGCTGAGCAGTTCTTC.

The chain joins TRBV29-1 to TRBJ1-1; D may be TRBD1 (6 bases). The CDR3 loop spans 13 amino acids. V was shortened by 1 base and J by 11 bases, with 17 bases between the two germline ends. Germline CDR1 and CDR2: SQVTM and ANQGSEA. In DNA form, the CDR3 reads TGCAGCGTTGAAGGGCCGCTGACAGGTAGGGCTTTCTTT. The encoded protein is CSVEGPLTGRAFF.

The V call is TRBV9, the J call TRBJ1-1; D is unclear. This CDR3 has 16 amino acids. V lost 0 bases, J lost 8 bases, and 20 bases lay in between. Germline V lookup: CDR1 SGDLS, CDR2 YYNGEE. The CDR3 reads CASSVDGYPGRTEAFF. In DNA, the CDR3 is TGTGCCAGCAGCGTAGATGGATACCCCGGGAGGACCGAAGCTTTCTTT.